Below are 13 T cell receptor beta chains sequenced from a single sample in a study of blood T cell repertoires in COVID-19. Clones were sequenced by immunoSEQ multiplex PCR, and TCRdb holds only the in-frame ones, with some missing. The repertoire holds around 68,000 clones, about 80% seen once, with roughly 15% in the top ten. Sequencing used peripheral blood. The receptors were sampled from an elderly man with active COVID-19.

This chain uses TRBV18 with TRBJ1-1; D is perhaps TRBD1 (5 bases). This CDR3 has 12 residues. Trimming took 5 bases from V and 11 from J, leaving 15 bases between them. From germline, CDR1 is KGHSH and CDR2 LQKENI. CDR3 sequence reads: CASSSGPRTAFF. CDR3 sequence (DNA): TGTGCCAGCTCATCAGGGCCCCGGACGGCTTTCTTT. The whole variable domain, remainder taken from reference TRBV18 and TRBJ1-1, is NAGVMQNPRHLVRRRGQEARLRCSPMKGHSHVYWYRQLPEEGLKFMVYLQKENIIDESGMPKERFSAEFPKEGPSILRIQQVVRGDSAAYFCASSSGPRTAFFGQGTRLTVV.

The chain joins TRBV5-1 to TRBJ2-3; 8 nucleotides agree with TRBD2. This CDR3 has 16 amino acids. Germline lookup yields CDR1 SGHRS and CDR2 YFSETQ. J was trimmed by 0 bases and V by 4 bases; bases with no gene match: 7. The CDR3 here is CASSLKERGSTDTQYF. In DNA form, the CDR3 reads TGCGCCAGCAGCCTGAAGGAGCGGGGGAGCACAGATACGCAGTATTTT.

This clone has just a few counts. V is TRBV28 and J is TRBJ2-1; D remains unclear. The germline CDR1 and CDR2 sequences are MDHEN and SYDVKM. CDR3 length: 15 amino acids. Trimming shortened V by 5 bases and J by 2 bases, and 13 bases separated the two germline ends. The DNA for the CDR3 is TGTGCCAGCAGTCCCCTGACAAGAACCTACAATGAGCAGTTCTTC. Amino acid sequence: CASSPLTRTYNEQFF.

This chain uses TRBV7-8 with TRBJ2-7; tentative D call: TRBD2 (5 bases). Trimming took 0 bases from V and 1 from J, leaving 7 bases between them. The CDR3 spans 14 residues. Germline CDR1 reads SGHVS; CDR2 reads FQNEAQ. The CDR3 nucleotides read TGTGCCAGCAGCTTAGCGGGAGTGTCCTACGAGCAGTACTTC. It specifies CASSLAGVSYEQYF.

V gene TRBV7-6 combines with J gene TRBJ2-3; 10 bases map to TRBD2. The CDR3 consists of 15 residues. Germline lookup yields CDR1 SGHVS and CDR2 FNYEAQ. Germline trimming cut 5 bases from V and 1 base from J; bases unmatched to any gene: 3. The DNA for the CDR3 is TGTGCCAGCAGCGGTACTAGCGGGGGCACAGATACGCAGTATTTT. Translation gives CASSGTSGGTDTQYF.

The chain links TRBV27 to TRBJ2-3, with D tentatively TRBD2 (5 bases). The CDR3 consists of 16 residues. The germline V gene has CDR1 MNHEY and CDR2 SMNVEV (reference sequence). Trimming cost V 7 bases and J 0 bases, with 17 bases left between them. CDR3 in amino acids: CASTLRRVSSTDTQYF. CDR3 DNA: TGTGCCAGCACCCTCCGGCGGGTCAGCAGCACAGATACGCAGTATTTT.

Only one count was recorded for this clone. V is TRBV7-2 and J is TRBJ2-5; D is perhaps TRBD1 (6 bases). This CDR3 spans 15 amino acids. Per the germline V gene, CDR1 is SGHTA and CDR2 is FQGNSA. V dropped 2 bases and J dropped 1 base, with 11 bases sitting between them. The CDR3 DNA reads TGTGCCAGCAGCTTAACGGTCAGGGGCCAAGAGACCCAGTACTTC. It specifies CASSLTVRGQETQYF. The full variable domain, its missing parts supplied by reference TRBV7-2 and TRBJ2-5, is GAGVSQSPSNKVTEKGKDVELRCDPISGHTALYWYRQSLGQGLEFLIYFQGNSAPDKSGLPSDRFSAERTGGSVSTLTIQRTQQEDSAVYLCASSLTVRGQETQYFGPGTRLLVL.

V usage is TRBV18 and J usage is TRBJ1-1; 7 bases fit TRBD1. CDR3 length: 15 residues. V shed 4 bases, J shed 4 bases, and the junction held 9 bases outside the gene matches. Germline CDR1 is KGHSH and CDR2 is LQKENI. The CDR3, as DNA: TGTGCCAGCTCACTCGCCGAGGGGGCAAGCACTGAAGCTTTCTTT. Its translation is CASSLAEGASTEAFF.

This chain joins TRBV9 and TRBJ2-1; D remains unclear. The germline gives CDR1 SGDLS, CDR2 YYNGEE. V was clipped by 4 bases and J by 1 base, with 12 bases between them. The CDR3 extends over 15 amino acids. CDR3 region: CASSLRVLSYNEQFF. The CDR3 nucleotides are TGTGCCAGCAGCCTCCGGGTCCTGTCCTACAATGAGCAGTTCTTC.

Concerning this clone itself: Other DNA sequences in the sample encode the same CDR3. The V gene is TRBV5-1, the J gene TRBJ2-2, with 9 bases lining up with TRBD1. The CDR3 sequence is 14 residues long. Germline V gene sequence: CDR1 SGHRS, CDR2 YFSETQ. V was pared by 3 bases and J by 5 bases, with 2 bases of the junction left unmatched. The CDR3 bases are TGCGCCAGCAGCTGGGGACAGGGTACCGGGGAGCTGTTTTTT. This gives the protein CASSWGQGTGELFF.

The rearrangement links TRBV2 to TRBJ1-5, with D possibly matching TRBD1 (6 bases). Germline CDR1 and CDR2: SNHLY and FYNNEI. The CDR3 runs 14 residues. V dropped 4 bases and J dropped 4 bases, with 11 bases sitting between them. The CDR3 here is CASSGTVANQPQHF. Written as DNA, the CDR3 is TGTGCCAGCAGTGGGACAGTCGCAAATCAGCCCCAGCATTTT.

CDR3 sequence reads: CASSQTGSFYEQYF. Here the CDR3 DNA reads TGTGCCAGTAGTCAGACAGGATCATTCTACGAGCAGTACTTC. The genes are TRBV19 and TRBJ2-7, with a possible D match to TRBD1 (6 bases). The germline gives CDR1 LNHDA, CDR2 SQIVND (reference sequence). Between the trimmed V and J ends, which lost 5 bases and 3 bases, there was a span of 14 bases. The CDR3 sequence is 14 residues long.

V and J are TRBV20-1 and TRBJ1-1; D perhaps matches TRBD1 (6 bases). Germline loops: CDR1 DFQATT, CDR2 SNEGSKA (reference sequence). V was pared by 3 bases and J by 7 bases, with 18 bases between. CDR3 length: 14 residues. DNA of the CDR3: TGCAGTGCTAGTCGGGGCAGGGGACCCGTTGAAGCTTTCTTT. Translation: CSASRGRGPVEAFF.